This TCR beta chain was retrieved from a study of neurological immune-mediated disorders. This clonotype occurred many times. The cDNA was synthesized by 5'RACE incorporating 10-nucleotide random UMIs. Over 180 million TCR-beta sequences (from 15-18 subjects) were yielded by each sequencing run. One entry per CDR3 protein results from TCRdb running MiXCR on the 5' RACE reads. The table has about 65,000 distinct CDR3 sequences, under 5% seen once. This CDR3 spans 16 amino acids. J gave up 7 bases and V 1 base, and 10 bases lay outside the gene matches. Germline values: CDR1 SGHDT, CDR2 YYEEEE. This clonotype was obtained from a man in his fifties or sixties with multiple sclerosis. Sequencing was done on a sample of PBMCs. The rearrangement links TRBV5-6 to TRBJ2-1; TRBD1 agrees at 8 bases. The CDR3 region has the DNA TGTGCCAGCAGCTTGCCGGGGCAGGGGGCCCGGAATGAGCAGTTCTTC. As protein: CASSLPGQGARNEQFF.